Each of the 27 T cell receptor beta chains below was sequenced from the same sample in a study of blood T cells in healthy people across ages. For the second PCR, which ran for 7 to 11 cycles, a sample-barcoded 5' primer and a J-beta primer mix were used. TCRdb reprocessed the 5' RACE reads with MiXCR, giving one entry per CDR3 protein. This repertoire shows approximately 1,000,000 distinct CDR3 sequences, more than 30% found once; its top ten account for under 15%. Sequencing was carried out using blood. The receptor source for this set is a young man in good health.

This clonotype was seen only a few times. The J gene is TRBJ2-3, the V gene TRBV9; D not certain. There are 12 residues in the CDR3. Trimming cost V 0 bases and J 4 bases, with 3 bases left between them. Per the germline V gene, CDR1 is SGDLS and CDR2 is YYNGEE. The DNA of the CDR3 is TGTGCCAGCAGCGTAGACTCAGATACGCAGTATTTT. It yields the protein CASSVDSDTQYF.

In this sample, this clonotype turned up a few times. The rearrangement links TRBV7-9 to TRBJ1-6; D gene ambiguous. V dropped 1 base and J dropped 9 bases, with 13 bases sitting between them. This CDR3 spans 15 amino acids. CDR1 is SEHNR and CDR2 is FQNEAQ in the germline V gene (reference sequence). The CDR3 DNA reads TGTGCCAGCAGCTTAGAGAGTTATATTGTTTCACCCCTCCACTTT. Its translation: CASSLESYIVSPLHF. The whole variable domain, remainder taken from reference TRBV7-9 and TRBJ1-6, is DTGVSQNPRHKITKRGQNVTFRCDPISEHNRLYWYRQTLGQGPEFLTYFQNEAQLEKSRLLSDRFSAERPKGSFSTLEIQRTEQGDSAMYLCASSLESYIVSPLHFGNGTRLTVT.

This clonotype was recorded a few times. J is TRBJ2-1 and V is TRBV11-2, with D possibly TRBD2 on 5 matching bases. Germline V gives CDR1 SGHAT, CDR2 FQNNGV. The CDR3 runs 14 residues. Trimming removed 6 bases from V and 4 bases from J, with 13 bases in between. The CDR3 loop is CASRPPGGYNEQFF. CDR3 DNA sequence: TGTGCCAGCAGGCCCCCGGGCGGGTACAATGAGCAGTTCTTC. The full variable domain, in which reference TRBV11-2 and TRBJ2-1 provide the parts outside the CDR3, is EAGVAQSPRYKIIEKRQSVAFWCNPISGHATLYWYQQILGQGPKLLIQFQNNGVVDDSQLPKDRFSAERLKGVDSTLKIQPAKLEDSAVYLCASRPPGGYNEQFFGPGTRLTVL.

The V gene is TRBV20-1, the J gene TRBJ1-6; TRBD1 might be the D (5 bases). The germline V and J ends were trimmed by 0 bases and 6 bases, with 15 bases remaining between them. Germline V gives CDR1 DFQATT, CDR2 SNEGSKA (reference sequence). The CDR3 has 16 residues. The CDR3 nucleotides read TGCAGTGCTAGAGATGGTGTGACAGCGGGTAATTCACCCCTCCACTTT. Protein: CSARDGVTAGNSPLHF.

This clonotype turned up a few times. CDR3 coding DNA: TGTGCCACCAGTGATTTGGCAAAGCAAGAGACCCAGTACTTC. Amino acids: CATSDLAKQETQYF. The chain carries TRBV24-1 and TRBJ2-5; D is unclear. Trimming stripped 0 bases from V and 2 bases from J, with 6 bases between. Germline loops: CDR1 KGHDR, CDR2 SFDVKD. CDR3 size: 14 residues.

The J gene is TRBJ2-1, the V gene TRBV6-6; 13 nucleotides align to TRBD2. The CDR3 extends over 17 amino acids. J was trimmed by 1 base and V by 4 bases; bases with no gene match: 4. Germline CDR1 is MNHNY and CDR2 is SVGAGI (reference sequence). This chain's CDR3 is CASSSGLAGESYNEQFF. Written as DNA, the CDR3 is TGTGCCAGCAGTTCCGGACTAGCGGGAGAATCCTACAATGAGCAGTTCTTC.

This clonotype was detected a few times. The gene calls are TRBV7-2 and TRBJ1-1, with D maybe TRBD1 (5 bases). The CDR3 has 16 amino acids. The V end was cut by 4 bases, the J end by 1 base, with 16 bases between. Germline CDR1 is SGHTA and CDR2 is FQGNSA. The CDR3 here is CASSSPGGGGNTEAFF. The CDR3 DNA is TGTGCCAGCAGCTCCCCCGGTGGGGGTGGGAACACTGAAGCTTTCTTT.

The count of this clonotype is one. The gene calls are TRBV2 and TRBJ1-2, with TRBD1 matching 11 bases. The CDR3 contains 18 residues. CDR1 is SNHLY, CDR2 FYNNEI, per germline. Trimming cost V 4 bases and J 3 bases; bases outside gene matches: 13. Written as DNA, the CDR3 is TGTGCCAGCAGTGGAGCGAGGGGGACAGGGGGTGATGACTATGGCTACACCTTC. Translated: CASSGARGTGGDDYGYTF.

This clonotype was seen once. This rearrangement joins TRBV20-1 to TRBJ2-2; D is unresolved. In germline, CDR1 is DFQATT, CDR2 SNEGSKA (reference sequence). There are 13 residues in the CDR3. V was shortened by 3 bases and J by 2 bases, with 7 bases between the two germline ends. The CDR3 nucleotides read TGCAGTGCTAGGACGGCTAACACCGGGGAGCTGTTTTTT. Its protein is CSARTANTGELFF.

Written as DNA, the CDR3 is TGTGCCACCAGTGACCTGACGAGCGGGGGGAATGAGCAGTACTTC. Amino acid sequence: CATSDLTSGGNEQYF. The chain employs TRBV24-1 and TRBJ2-5; 9 bases are a match to TRBD2. This CDR3 is 15 amino acids long. V lost 4 bases to trimming and J lost 11 bases; unmatched junction nucleotides: 13. Germline loops: CDR1 KGHDR, CDR2 SFDVKD.

The chain links TRBV4-1 to TRBJ1-4; tentatively, D is TRBD1 (5 bases). The germline CDR1 and CDR2 sequences are MGHRA and YSYEKL. V was shortened by 1 base and J by 5 bases, with 11 bases between the two germline ends. This CDR3 region has 15 residues. CDR3 amino acids: CASSQAQGPNEKLFF. CDR3 nucleotides: TGCGCCAGCAGCCAAGCCCAGGGACCGAATGAAAAACTGTTTTTT.

This clonotype was observed at least ten times. This chain links TRBV2 with TRBJ1-1; D is perhaps TRBD1 (5 bases). The germline CDR1 and CDR2 sequences are SNHLY and FYNNEI. The CDR3 runs to 13 residues. V was clipped by 6 bases and J by 3 bases, with 11 bases between them. The CDR3 sequence is CASSRRGDTEAFF. The CDR3 DNA reads TGTGCCAGCAGCAGACGGGGGGACACTGAAGCTTTCTTT.

Note on this clonotype: Germline and junction disagree at one end, which may indicate a read error. The chain has TRBV12-3 or TRBV12-4 and TRBJ1-6, with D perhaps matching TRBD1 (6 bases). The CDR3 is made up of 15 amino acids. CDR3 DNA sequence: TGTGCCAGCAGTGGGGGCAGGGGCCCGAATTCACACCTCCACTTT. This codes for CASSGGRGPNSHLHF.

The chain's CDR3 is CAIGTATYEQYF. The CDR3 DNA is TGTGCCATCGGGACAGCAACCTACGAGCAGTACTTC. The genes are TRBV10-3 and TRBJ2-7; 7 bases are a match to TRBD1. The CDR3 length is 12 residues. The germline CDR1 and CDR2 sequences are ENHRY and SYGVKD. The ends lost 8 bases at V and 2 bases at J; junction bases unmatched: 3.

DNA for the CDR3: TGTGCCAGCACCAGGACAGGGAACACCGGGGAGCTGTTTTTT. It is translated as CASTRTGNTGELFF. V is TRBV6-1 and J is TRBJ2-2; TRBD1 agrees at 7 bases. The CDR3 is 14 residues long. The junction had 3 bases not matched to a gene; V was cut back by 7 bases and J by 1 base. The germline CDR1 and CDR2 sequences are MNHNS and SASEGT.

The V and J genes are TRBV3-1 and TRBJ2-1; 8 bases are a match to TRBD1. CDR3 length: 16 amino acids. V shed 1 base, J shed 4 bases, and the junction held 6 bases outside the gene matches. Germline V gene data show CDR1 as LGHDT and CDR2 as YNNKEL (reference sequence). CDR3 amino acids: CASSQVAGGEYNEQFF. The CDR3 nucleotides read TGTGCCAGCAGCCAAGTGGCAGGGGGCGAATACAATGAGCAGTTCTTC.

The chain links TRBV11-2 to TRBJ2-7; D perhaps matches TRBD2 (5 bases). The CDR3 is 16 residues long. Trimming cost V 5 bases and J 7 bases, with 24 bases left between them. Germline CDR1 reads SGHAT; CDR2 reads FQNNGV. The CDR3 reads CASSRAGPSAGNEQYF. The DNA of the CDR3 is TGTGCCAGCAGCCGAGCTGGCCCCTCGGCCGGGAATGAGCAGTACTTC.

Of note for this clonotype: At one end, the junction sequence differs from germline, possibly due to a read error. V usage is TRBV20-1 and J usage is TRBJ2-1; tentatively, D is TRBD1 or TRBD2 (5 bases each). Looked up from germline, CDR1 is DFQATT and CDR2 is SNEGSKA (reference sequence). The CDR3 has 15 residues. The CDR3 coding sequence is TGCAGTGCCGAAGACGAGGGACCGCGCTACAATGTGCAGTTCTTC. Protein sequence: CSAEDEGPRYNVQFF.

This chain uses TRBV25-1 with TRBJ2-3, with unresolved D. Germline V gene lookup returns CDR1 MGHDK and CDR2 SYGVNS. Trimming cost V 2 bases and J 11 bases, with 8 bases left between them. There are 11 residues in the CDR3. The CDR3 DNA sequence: TGTGCCAGCAGTGAAGGGTTTGGGCAGTATTTT. As protein: CASSEGFGQYF.

The rearrangement joins TRBV20-1 to TRBJ1-2; D call uncertain. The CDR3 contains 13 residues. From germline, CDR1 is DFQATT and CDR2 SNEGSKA (reference sequence). Trimming took 2 bases from V and 6 from J, leaving 13 bases between them. The CDR3 sequence: CSARSPVWDGYTF. The CDR3 DNA sequence: TGCAGTGCTAGATCCCCAGTATGGGATGGCTACACCTTC.

The genes are TRBV4-2 and TRBJ2-1, with TRBD2 identical over 7 bases. With 1 base clipped from V and 5 bases from J, the junction kept 5 bases outside the gene matches. There are 15 residues in the CDR3. The germline V gene encodes CDR1 LGHNA and CDR2 YNFKEQ. In DNA form, the CDR3 reads TGTGCCAGCAGCCAAGGGGGGGGTAAACACAATGAGCAGTTCTTC. Its protein is CASSQGGGKHNEQFF.

The chain recombines TRBV5-1 with TRBJ2-5; perhaps TRBD2 as D (5 bases). The CDR3 covers 14 residues. V lost 2 bases and J lost 11, with 19 bases in between. Germline V lookup: CDR1 SGHRS, CDR2 YFSETQ. As DNA, the CDR3 is TGCGCCAGCAGCTTTGGCGGGTTAAACAATGAGCAGTACTTC. Translating it yields CASSFGGLNNEQYF.

CDR3 coding DNA: TGTGCCACCAGTGATGCCGGGACAGGGAAGGGCTACACCTTC. Translated, it gives CATSDAGTGKGYTF. V and J are TRBV24-1 and TRBJ1-2, with 9 positions matching TRBD1. The germline V gene encodes CDR1 KGHDR and CDR2 SFDVKD. The CDR3 loop spans 14 amino acids. With V trimmed by 3 bases and J by 8 bases, 6 bases remained unmatched.

The gene calls are TRBV7-3 and TRBJ2-1; 7 bases map to TRBD1. CDR3 length: 16 residues. CDR1 is SGHTA, CDR2 FQGTGA, per germline. V trimming: 5 bases; J trimming: 2 bases; junction bases outside the gene matches: 9. This chain's CDR3 is CASSAYRGSPYNEQFF. The CDR3 DNA reads TGTGCCAGCAGCGCCTACAGGGGTAGCCCCTACAATGAGCAGTTCTTC.

This chain joins TRBV2 and TRBJ2-1, with 7 bases identical to TRBD1. The CDR3 spans 13 residues. V gave up 9 bases and J gave up 4 bases; unmatched junction bases: 6. Looked up from germline, CDR1 is SNHLY and CDR2 is FYNNEI. Written as DNA, the CDR3 is TGTGCCAGTACCGGGACAGAATACAATGAGCAGTTCTTC. The encoded protein is CASTGTEYNEQFF.

The rearrangement joins TRBV25-1 to TRBJ2-3; the D is unclear. Trimming pared 5 bases from V and 4 bases from J, leaving 13 bases between. The CDR3 totals 14 residues. CDR1 and CDR2 from the germline V gene are MGHDK and SYGVNS. The chain's CDR3 is CASSSATTADTQYF. The CDR3 bases are TGTGCCAGCAGTTCAGCCACGACCGCAGATACGCAGTATTTT. Combining the CDR3 with reference TRBV25-1 and TRBJ2-3 gives the whole variable domain EADIYQTPRYLVIGTGKKITLECSQTMGHDKMYWYQQDPGMELHLIHYSYGVNSTEKGDLSSESTVSRIRTEHFPLTLESARPSHTSQYLCASSSATTADTQYFGPGTRLTVL.

This chain links TRBV12-3 or TRBV12-4 with TRBJ2-3; 9 nucleotides agree with TRBD2. The CDR3 loop spans 14 amino acids. J was trimmed by 5 bases and V by 3 bases; bases with no gene match: 3. The CDR3 region is CASSFGGGGDTQYF. In nucleotides, the CDR3 is TGTGCCAGCAGTTTTGGCGGGGGGGGAGATACGCAGTATTTT.